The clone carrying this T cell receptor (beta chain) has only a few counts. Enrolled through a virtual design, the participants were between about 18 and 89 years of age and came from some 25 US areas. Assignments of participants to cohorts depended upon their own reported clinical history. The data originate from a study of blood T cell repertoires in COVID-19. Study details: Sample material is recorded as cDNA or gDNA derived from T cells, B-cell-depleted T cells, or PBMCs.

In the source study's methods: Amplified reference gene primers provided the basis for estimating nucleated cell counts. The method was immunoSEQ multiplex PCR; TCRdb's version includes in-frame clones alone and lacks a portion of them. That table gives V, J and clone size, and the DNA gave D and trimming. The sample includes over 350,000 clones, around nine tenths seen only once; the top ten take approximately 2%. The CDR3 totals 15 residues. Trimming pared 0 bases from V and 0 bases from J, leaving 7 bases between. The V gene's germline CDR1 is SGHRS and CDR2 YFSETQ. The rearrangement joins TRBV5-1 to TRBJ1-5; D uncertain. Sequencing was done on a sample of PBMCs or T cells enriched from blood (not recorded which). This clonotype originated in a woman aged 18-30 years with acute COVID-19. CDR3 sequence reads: CASSLAGSSNQPQHF. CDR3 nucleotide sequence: TGCGCCAGCAGCTTGGCTGGCAGTAGCAATCAGCCCCAGCATTTT.